This T cell receptor (beta chain) was recovered during a study of blood T cell repertoires in COVID-19. For the study at large: There were acute and convalescent COVID-19 samples, and they came from the United States, Italy and Spain. The cDNA or gDNA used as material had been derived from T cells, B-cell-depleted T cells, or PBMCs.

This CDR3 has 15 residues. Deletions cut 6 bases from V and 0 bases from J, with 13 bases between. Germline V CDR1 and CDR2: MDHEN, SYDVKM. In the study's own analysis: Estimated nucleated cell counts came from reference gene primer amplification. Only in-frame clones appear in the TCRdb table, and some are missing; sequencing was by immunoSEQ multiplex PCR. The V and J calls and the clone size are those of that table, but D and trimming were determined from the DNA. Among more than 150,000 clones listed, around four fifths were seen once. This rearrangement joins TRBV28 to TRBJ2-3, with a tentative D call TRBD2 (5 bases). This TCR was sampled from a man aged 70 or older who had recovered from COVID-19. Specimen: peripheral blood. CDR3 loop: CASSHELGSTDTQYF. DNA of the CDR3: TGTGCCAGCAGCCACGAACTAGGGAGCACAGATACGCAGTATTTT.